One and the same sample provided the 23 T cell receptor beta chains below, sequenced in a study of neurological immune-mediated disorders. TCRdb re-called the 5' RACE reads through MiXCR, storing one row per CDR3 protein. The table has under 45,000 distinct CDR3 sequences, around 2.5% seen once; the top ten hold approximately 2.4%. Sequencing was carried out using PBMCs. These receptors were obtained from a middle-aged man with multiple sclerosis.

This clonotype was recorded many times. The chain recombines TRBV20-1 with TRBJ2-1; 9 bases are a match to TRBD1. The trim removed 1 base at V and 5 bases at J, leaving 3 bases unmatched. This CDR3 is built from 14 residues. Germline CDR1 reads DFQATT; CDR2 reads SNEGSKA (reference sequence). CDR3 sequence: CSARGDRENNEQFF. The CDR3 bases are TGCAGTGCTAGAGGGGACAGGGAAAACAATGAGCAGTTCTTC.

Many counts were recorded for this clonotype. Just one base apart from a much larger clone, this may be a read error. V gene TRBV24-1 combines with J gene TRBJ1-1; no definite D call. Germline CDR1 is KGHDR and CDR2 is SFDVKD. The CDR3 covers 13 residues. Trimming left V 4 bases short and J 0 bases short, with 5 bases between. The CDR3 nucleotides read TGTGCCACCAGTGACACCATGAACACTGAAGCTTTCTTT. It translates to CATSDTMNTEAFF.

This clonotype was seen many times. The chain combines TRBV12-3 or TRBV12-4 with TRBJ1-5; 7 bases map to TRBD1. V was clipped by 6 bases and J by 0 bases; unmatched bases: 5. The CDR3 loop spans 15 amino acids. This chain's CDR3 is CASRPTGNSNQPQHF. The CDR3 DNA is TGTGCCAGCAGACCGACAGGGAATAGCAATCAGCCCCAGCATTTT.

There are many counts of this clonotype. The chain is built from TRBV6-5 and TRBJ1-1; D not certain. Germline values: CDR1 MNHEY, CDR2 SVGAGI. The ends were cut back, 0 bases at V and 1 base at J, with 3 bases in the middle. This CDR3 comprises 13 residues. This CDR3 reads CASSYSWNTEAFF. The CDR3 bases are TGTGCCAGCAGTTACTCGTGGAACACTGAAGCTTTCTTT.

This clonotype has at least ten counts. The chain links TRBV4-2 to TRBJ2-3, with TRBD1 matching 9 bases. Germline V lookup: CDR1 LGHNA, CDR2 YNFKEQ. CDR3 length equals 15 residues. V lost 0 bases and J lost 14; bases outside the gene matches: 12. The CDR3 bases are TGTGCCAGCAGCCAAGAGGGACAGGGAGAAAAAGGGCGGTATTTT. It yields the protein CASSQEGQGEKGRYF.

This clonotype was seen at least ten times. The V call is TRBV4-1, the J call TRBJ1-1; D perhaps matches TRBD1 (5 bases). Germline CDR1 is MGHRA and CDR2 is YSYEKL. Trimming took 4 bases from V and 5 from J, leaving 14 bases between them. The CDR3 runs 14 residues. CDR3 nucleotides: TGCGCCAGCAGCCCAACTCAGGGACGGACTGAAGCTTTCTTT. Protein product: CASSPTQGRTEAFF.

This clonotype was observed at least ten times. The chain couples TRBV3-1 to TRBJ1-4; D remains unclear. V shed 1 base and J shed 7 bases, with 4 bases lying between them. Germline V gives CDR1 LGHDT, CDR2 YNNKEL (reference sequence). The CDR3 has 12 amino acids. In DNA, the CDR3 is TGTGCCAGCAGCCAAGCGCGTGAAAAACTGTTTTTT. Amino acid sequence: CASSQAREKLFF.

This clonotype occurred many times. V is TRBV5-1 and J is TRBJ2-3, with D perhaps TRBD1 (6 bases). Germline V gene lookup returns CDR1 SGHRS and CDR2 YFSETQ. V lost 4 bases and J 0 bases, leaving 12 bases between the germline ends. The CDR3 spans 15 residues. CDR3 coding DNA: TGCGCCAGCAGCCCTACAGGGATTAGCACAGATACGCAGTATTTT. Translating it yields CASSPTGISTDTQYF.

This clonotype was counted ten times or more. The rearrangement joins TRBV12-3 or TRBV12-4 to TRBJ1-1, with TRBD1 as a possible D gene (6 bases). This CDR3 region has 14 residues. Trimming stripped 3 bases from V and 5 bases from J, with 13 bases between. Here the CDR3 reads CASSFGGGGTEAFF. The CDR3 DNA sequence: TGTGCCAGCAGTTTTGGAGGGGGGGGGACTGAAGCTTTCTTT.

This clonotype was seen at least ten times. The chain recombines TRBV9 with TRBJ1-3; no reliable D call. Germline loops: CDR1 SGDLS, CDR2 YYNGEE. Trimming stripped 0 bases from V and 2 bases from J, with 3 bases between. CDR3 length: 13 residues. The CDR3 coding sequence is TGTGCCAGCAGCGTAGGAACTGGAAACACCATATATTTT. It encodes CASSVGTGNTIYF.

This clonotype appeared many times. The gene calls are TRBV7-6 and TRBJ1-3; D call uncertain. The germline V gene encodes CDR1 SGHVS and CDR2 FNYEAQ. V gave up 1 base and J gave up 4 bases, with 5 bases separating them. The CDR3 covers 13 residues. CDR3 sequence (DNA): TGTGCCAGCAGCTTAGACACCGGAAACACCATATATTTT. Protein sequence: CASSLDTGNTIYF.

The table lists this clonotype with many counts. CDR3 DNA sequence: TGTGCTAGTGGTTTCCAGGACAGGGAGGTTTTCAATGAGCAGTTCTTC. Amino acids: CASGFQDREVFNEQFF. The J gene is TRBJ2-1, the V gene TRBV12-5, with 8 bases that match TRBD1. Germline CDR1 and CDR2: LGHNT and FRNRAP. V was clipped by 3 bases and J by 6 bases; unmatched bases: 10. The CDR3 totals 16 residues.

This clonotype was seen many times. This sequence joins TRBV10-3 and TRBJ1-2; D gene unclear. Per germline, CDR1 ENHRY and CDR2 SYGVKD. The CDR3 runs to 11 residues. V lost 10 bases to trimming and J lost 4 bases, with 10 bases between them. The chain's CDR3 is CATRRAYGYTF. In DNA, the CDR3 is TGTGCCACCCGACGGGCCTATGGCTACACCTTC.

This clonotype was recorded many times. The V gene is TRBV20-1, the J gene TRBJ1-1; D unresolved. Trimming removed 6 bases at V and 8 bases at J, with 22 bases between. In germline, CDR1 is DFQATT, CDR2 SNEGSKA (reference sequence). This CDR3 comprises 14 residues. DNA of the CDR3: TGCAGTGCCAAACAGACCGGCGCCCTTAGGGAAGCTTTCTTT. It yields the protein CSAKQTGALREAFF.

This clonotype was picked up a small number of times. The genes are TRBV20-1 and TRBJ2-7, with a possible D match to TRBD1 (6 bases). Trimming took 8 bases from V and 0 from J, leaving 14 bases between them. CDR3 size: 13 residues. Per the germline V gene, CDR1 is DFQATT and CDR2 is SNEGSKA (reference sequence). The CDR3: CSSTGTSSYEQYF. DNA for the CDR3: TGCAGTTCAACCGGGACAAGCTCCTACGAGCAGTACTTC.

This clonotype appeared many times. The V gene is TRBV10-3, the J gene TRBJ1-1; TRBD1 might be the D (5 bases). CDR3 size: 13 residues. Germline values: CDR1 ENHRY, CDR2 SYGVKD. Trimming removed 8 bases from V and 4 bases from J, with 14 bases in between. The CDR3 loop reads CAIRTGARTEAFF. DNA of the CDR3: TGTGCCATCCGAACCGGGGCGCGCACTGAAGCTTTCTTT.

The sample holds many counts of this clonotype. This chain connects TRBV7-2 to TRBJ1-1, with TRBD1 as a possible D gene (5 bases). There are 14 residues in the CDR3. From germline, CDR1 is SGHTA and CDR2 FQGNSA. The V end lost 5 bases, the J end lost 4 bases, and 14 bases lay between the germline ends. CDR3 protein: CASSPRDGTTEAFF. CDR3 coding DNA: TGTGCCAGCAGCCCCCGGGACGGGACCACTGAAGCTTTCTTT.

There are many counts of this clonotype. The gene calls are TRBV5-6 and TRBJ1-2; no firm D call. The V and J ends lost 2 bases and 8 bases respectively, with 16 bases between them. This CDR3 spans 14 amino acids. Germline values: CDR1 SGHDT, CDR2 YYEEEE. This chain's CDR3 is CASSLSGLRKGYTF. The CDR3 DNA is TGTGCCAGCAGCTTATCCGGGCTTAGAAAGGGCTACACCTTC.

This clonotype was recorded many times. The chain recombines TRBV29-1 with TRBJ2-3, with D perhaps matching TRBD1 (5 bases). There are 12 residues in the CDR3. The V end was cut by 5 bases, the J end by 3 bases, with 9 bases between. Germline V gene lookup returns CDR1 SQVTM and CDR2 ANQGSEA. CDR3 sequence (DNA): TGCAGCGTTCAGCAGGGTACAGATACGCAGTATTTT. As protein: CSVQQGTDTQYF.

The sample holds many counts of this clonotype. This rearrangement joins TRBV29-1 to TRBJ1-2; D is possibly TRBD1 (5 bases). There are 14 residues in the CDR3. V was cut by 3 bases and J by 5 bases, with 16 bases left in between. Germline V gene data show CDR1 as SQVTM and CDR2 as ANQGSEA. Written as DNA, the CDR3 is TGCAGCGTTGAGCCCAGGGCGGCGGGATATGGCTACACCTTC. Translation gives CSVEPRAAGYGYTF.

The chain uses TRBV6-6 and TRBJ2-3, with D perhaps matching TRBD2 (5 bases). The CDR3 spans 13 residues. Germline lookup yields CDR1 MNHNY and CDR2 SVGAGI (reference sequence). The V gene lost 0 bases and the J gene lost 6 bases, with 7 bases spanning the gap. CDR3 sequence (DNA): TGTGCCAGCAGTTACTCGCGGGCGGATACGCAGTATTTT. Its protein is CASSYSRADTQYF.

This clonotype was detected many times. J is TRBJ1-4 and V is TRBV28; D is perhaps TRBD1 (5 bases). The CDR3 has 15 amino acids. V lost 2 bases to trimming and J lost 8 bases, with 15 bases between them. CDR1 MDHEN and CDR2 SYDVKM come from the germline V gene. Written as DNA, the CDR3 is TGTGCCAGCAGTTTAGGCAGCCAGGGTTTCGAAAAACTGTTTTTT. Translating it yields CASSLGSQGFEKLFF.

CDR3 bases: TGTGCTAGTGGCATCGACCACACCGGGGAGCTGTTTTTT. The encoded protein is CASGIDHTGELFF. V is TRBV12-5 and J is TRBJ2-2; no definite D call. The length of the CDR3 is 13 residues. Trimming stripped 6 bases from V and 3 bases from J, with 8 bases between. In germline, CDR1 is LGHNT, CDR2 FRNRAP.